What follows is one T cell receptor beta chain and its context. This entry belongs to a study of neoadjuvant nivolumab and ipilimumab in lung cancer. Assay used: immunoSEQ multiplex PCR; TCRdb lists only in-frame clones, some missing. Seen here are 9,700 or so clones, about 74% observed once, and the top ten hold 6% to 8%. In germline, CDR1 is SGHDT, CDR2 YYEEEE. V lost 4 bases, J lost 0 bases, and 8 bases lay in between. The CDR3 covers 13 residues. This TCR was sampled from an adult with non-small cell lung cancer. Some clones in this sample may be carry-over from other donors' samples. The starting material was tumor tissue, obtained after neoadjuvant nivolumab, alone or with ipilimumab, at or shortly before surgery. This rearrangement joins TRBV5-6 to TRBJ2-7, with no clear D. The CDR3 spells CASSPSGSYEQYF. In DNA, the CDR3 is TGTGCCAGCAGCCCATCGGGCTCCTACGAGCAGTACTTC. Based on the CDR3 plus reference TRBV5-6 and TRBJ2-7, the full variable domain is DAGVTQSPTHLIKTRGQQVTLRCSPKSGHDTVSWYQQALGQGPQFIFQYYEEEERQRGNFPDRFSGHQFPNYSSELNVNALLLGDSALYLCASSPSGSYEQYFGPGTRLTVT.